Shown below are 31 T cell receptor beta chains from a single sample sequenced in a study of blood T cell repertoires in COVID-19. Using immunoSEQ multiplex PCR, the repertoire was profiled, and TCRdb retains in-frame clones only, with some absent. The sample holds 250,000 to 350,000 clones, roughly 90% seen once. The sequenced material came from peripheral blood. These receptors were taken from a woman in her twenties or thirties with COVID-19, enrolled during active disease.

The chain couples TRBV2 to TRBJ2-7; 8 nucleotides match TRBD2. The germline gives CDR1 SNHLY, CDR2 FYNNEI. V was clipped by 2 bases and J by 4 bases; unmatched bases: 7. CDR3 length equals 15 residues. The CDR3 DNA follows: TGTGCCAGCAGTGAAAAGCGGGAGAGTTCGTACGAGCAGTACTTC. Protein sequence: CASSEKRESSYEQYF. The full variable domain, in which reference TRBV2 and TRBJ2-7 provide the parts outside the CDR3, is EPEVTQTPSHQVTQMGQEVILRCVPISNHLYFYWYRQILGQKVEFLVSFYNNEISEKSEIFDDQFSVERPDGSNFTLKIRSTKLEDSAMYFCASSEKRESSYEQYFGPGTRLTVT.

This chain connects TRBV28 to TRBJ2-7; 7 bases match TRBD1. Per the germline V gene, CDR1 is MDHEN and CDR2 is SYDVKM. Germline trimming cut 9 bases from V and 6 bases from J; bases unmatched to any gene: 8. The CDR3 loop spans 12 amino acids. CDR3 residues: CARNQGDSEQYF. CDR3 nucleotides: TGTGCCAGAAACCAGGGGGACAGCGAGCAGTACTTC. Full variable domain (rest looked up from reference TRBV28 and TRBJ2-7): DVKVTQSSRYLVKRTGEKVFLECVQDMDHENMFWYRQDPGLGLRLIYFSYDVKMKEKGDIPEGYSVSREKKERFSLILESASTNQTSMYLCARNQGDSEQYFGPGTRLTVT.

The chain carries TRBV7-2 and TRBJ2-5; no reliable D call. Trimming took off 2 bases at V and 5 bases at J, with 3 bases between the two ends. Per the germline V gene, CDR1 is SGHTA and CDR2 is FQGNSA. The CDR3 covers 11 residues. In nucleotides, the CDR3 is TGTGCCAGCAGCTTATCGGAGACCCAGTACTTC. Its translation is CASSLSETQYF.

The V and J genes are TRBV27 and TRBJ2-3; 8 bases fit TRBD1. V dropped 4 bases and J dropped 4; count of bases not matched to a gene: 7. CDR1 and CDR2 from the germline V gene are MNHEY and SMNVEV (reference sequence). There are 15 residues in the CDR3. Here the CDR3 reads CASSWIRGQADTQYF. The CDR3 DNA is TGTGCCAGCAGTTGGATCAGGGGGCAGGCAGATACGCAGTATTTT.

The rearrangement joins TRBV28 to TRBJ1-5, with D possibly TRBD1 on 6 matching bases. This CDR3 region has 15 residues. CDR1 is MDHEN and CDR2 is SYDVKM in the germline V gene. V gave up 7 bases and J gave up 5 bases, with 18 bases separating them. The CDR3 DNA reads as TGTGCCAGCAAGGCTTCGGACAGCTATTATCAGCCCCAGCATTTT. Translation: CASKASDSYYQPQHF.

This chain joins TRBV18 and TRBJ2-3, with D possibly TRBD2 on 5 matching bases. V was trimmed by 3 bases and J by 5 bases, leaving 12 bases between them. CDR1 and CDR2 from the germline V gene are KGHSH and LQKENI. The length of the CDR3 is 14 residues. The CDR3 DNA is TGTGCCAGCTCACCGGACGGGAATGAAGATACGCAGTATTTT. Encoded protein: CASSPDGNEDTQYF.

This chain joins TRBV29-1 and TRBJ2-7; 11 positions match TRBD1. This CDR3 contains 16 residues. V lost 6 bases and J lost 5; bases outside the gene matches: 15. Germline V lookup: CDR1 SQVTM, CDR2 ANQGSEA. CDR3 region: CSVTGQGASPPNEQYF. Here the CDR3 DNA reads TGCAGCGTGACCGGACAGGGGGCTTCTCCTCCTAACGAGCAGTACTTC.

The genes are TRBV2 and TRBJ1-1; the match to TRBD1 covers 7 bases. Germline-derived CDR1 and CDR2 are SNHLY and FYNNEI. The trim removed 10 bases at V and 5 bases at J, leaving 10 bases unmatched. This CDR3 has 13 residues. The CDR3 sequence: CAIFQGGRTEAFF. The CDR3 nucleotides read TGTGCCATCTTTCAGGGGGGTCGGACTGAAGCTTTCTTT. The variable domain in full, completed from reference TRBV2 and TRBJ1-1, reads EPEVTQTPSHQVTQMGQEVILRCVPISNHLYFYWYRQILGQKVEFLVSFYNNEISEKSEIFDDQFSVERPDGSNFTLKIRSTKLEDSAMYFCAIFQGGRTEAFFGQGTRLTVV.

The chain is built from TRBV28 and TRBJ1-1; 7 nucleotides align to TRBD1. This CDR3 contains 11 residues. With 7 bases clipped from V and 11 bases from J, the junction kept 7 bases outside the gene matches. Germline V gives CDR1 MDHEN, CDR2 SYDVKM. CDR3: CASIYRGDAFF. CDR3 in DNA: TGTGCCAGCATCTACAGGGGTGACGCTTTCTTT.

The chain joins TRBV24-1 to TRBJ1-2; TRBD1 might be the D (6 bases). From germline, CDR1 is KGHDR and CDR2 SFDVKD. Trimming removed 3 bases at V and 8 bases at J, with 15 bases between. This CDR3 contains 14 residues. The CDR3 here is CATSDKTGAYGYTF. The CDR3 coding sequence is TGTGCCACCAGTGATAAGACAGGTGCCTACGGCTACACCTTC.

The genes are TRBV3-1 (or the pseudogene TRBV3-2) and TRBJ2-1; tentative D call: TRBD2 (6 bases). Trimming took 1 base from V and 7 from J, leaving 14 bases between them. Germline V lookup: CDR1 LGHDT, CDR2 YNNKEL (reference sequence). The CDR3 totals 15 residues. The CDR3 protein is CASSQVGRERNEQFF. The CDR3 bases are TGTGCCAGCAGCCAAGTTGGCCGGGAGAGGAATGAGCAGTTCTTC.

The rearrangement joins TRBV5-8 to TRBJ2-1; 8 bases line up with TRBD2. Germline values: CDR1 SGHTS, CDR2 YDEGEE. The CDR3 is made up of 14 amino acids. V gave up 4 bases and J gave up 5 bases; unmatched junction bases: 5. Written as DNA, the CDR3 is TGTGCCAGCAGCCTCGGGACTAGGGACAATGAGCAGTTCTTC. This translates into CASSLGTRDNEQFF.

The J gene is TRBJ1-4, the V gene TRBV28; 9 nucleotides agree with TRBD1. In germline, CDR1 is MDHEN, CDR2 SYDVKM. The trim removed 3 bases at V and 4 bases at J, leaving 6 bases unmatched. This CDR3 has 16 residues. CDR3 nucleotides: TGTGCCAGCAGTTTCCGTGGGACAGGGTTTAATGAAAAACTGTTTTTT. Amino acid sequence: CASSFRGTGFNEKLFF.

This chain links TRBV15 with TRBJ2-1, with D maybe TRBD2 (6 bases). The CDR3 has 15 residues. CDR1 is LNHNV and CDR2 is YYDKDF in the germline V gene (reference sequence). V gave up 5 bases and J gave up 5 bases, with 16 bases separating them. The CDR3 loop reads CATSGHRDSHNEQFF. CDR3 bases: TGTGCCACCAGCGGACACCGGGACTCACACAATGAGCAGTTCTTC. Drawing the rest from reference TRBV15 and TRBJ2-1, the complete variable domain is DAMVIQNPRYQVTQFGKPVTLSCSQTLNHNVMYWYQQKSSQAPKLLFHYYDKDFNNEADTPDNFQSRRPNTSFCFLDIRSPGLGDTAMYLCATSGHRDSHNEQFFGPGTRLTVL.

The V and J genes are TRBV21-1 and TRBJ2-5; the table's D call, TRBD2, was not checked against the DNA. TRBV21-1 is assigned pseudogene status. This CDR3 is built from 15 residues. DNA of the CDR3: TGTGCCAGTACCTATAGCGGGGAGGTAAAGGAGACCCAGTACTTC. Translation gives CASTYSGEVKETQYF.

The chain links TRBV10-3 to TRBJ2-7; 7 positions match TRBD1. The V segment lost 8 bases and the J segment 3 bases; nucleotides outside the gene matches: 4. The CDR3 extends over 12 amino acids. CDR1 is ENHRY and CDR2 is SYGVKD in the germline V gene. The CDR3 region is CAIGDSGYEQYF. DNA for the CDR3: TGTGCCATCGGGGACAGCGGCTACGAGCAGTACTTC.

The rearrangement uses TRBV27 and TRBJ1-2; D is possibly TRBD1 (6 bases). Deletions cut 5 bases from V and 4 bases from J, with 14 bases between. Per the germline V gene, CDR1 is MNHEY and CDR2 is SMNVEV (reference sequence). The CDR3 totals 14 residues. The CDR3 nucleotides read TGTGCCAGCAGTCCTCAGGGGACGGGCTATGGCTACACCTTC. Translation gives CASSPQGTGYGYTF.

This clone was found a few times. This chain joins TRBV2 and TRBJ1-1; no reliable D call. From germline, CDR1 is SNHLY and CDR2 FYNNEI. CDR3 length: 14 amino acids. Trimming shortened V by 5 bases and J by 1 base, and 11 bases separated the two germline ends. The CDR3 DNA reads as TGTGCCAGCAGTATAGCAGAAAGGAACACTGAAGCTTTCTTT. This gives the protein CASSIAERNTEAFF.

The chain combines TRBV6-2 or TRBV6-3 with TRBJ1-2; the match to TRBD1 covers 8 bases. Germline values: CDR1 MNHEY, CDR2 SVGEGT. The CDR3 length is 14 residues. Trimming at V came to 4 bases and at J to 7 bases, leaving 8 bases not matched to a gene. This CDR3 is CASSLDRDLSGYTF. The DNA of the CDR3 is TGTGCCAGCAGTTTGGACAGGGACCTATCTGGCTACACCTTC.

CDR3 in amino acids: CASSLEGQGARGAFF. DNA for the CDR3: TGTGCCAGCAGCTTAGAAGGACAGGGGGCGCGGGGAGCTTTCTTT. The chain links TRBV7-9 to TRBJ1-1, with TRBD1 matching 11 bases. This CDR3 contains 15 residues. Germline assignment: CDR1 SEHNR and CDR2 FQNEAQ (reference sequence). After removal of 1 base from V and 10 bases from J, the junction contained 8 bases not matched to a gene.

The gene calls are TRBV5-5 and TRBJ2-1; perhaps TRBD2 as D (5 bases). Per the germline V gene, CDR1 is SGHKS and CDR2 is YYEKEE (reference sequence). The CDR3 runs 16 residues. V lost 6 bases and J 0 bases, leaving 16 bases between the germline ends. This CDR3 is CASTKGQRSSYNEQFF. The CDR3 nucleotides are TGTGCCAGCACCAAGGGTCAGCGGAGCTCCTACAATGAGCAGTTCTTC.

The chain employs TRBV2 and TRBJ2-1, with TRBD2 matching over 11 bases. The CDR3 spans 15 residues. Germline V CDR1 and CDR2: SNHLY, FYNNEI. The junction had 8 bases not matched to a gene; V was cut back by 6 bases and J by 7 bases. As DNA, the CDR3 is TGTGCCAGCAGGCCGGGACTAGCGGAGATAAATGAGCAGTTCTTC. Protein: CASRPGLAEINEQFF.

The V call is TRBV5-4, the J call TRBJ1-2, with 10 positions matching TRBD1. Trimming removed 7 bases from V and 8 bases from J; junction bases left unmatched: 14. Per the germline V gene, CDR1 is SGHNT and CDR2 is YYREEE (reference sequence). The CDR3 contains 15 residues. DNA of the CDR3: TGTGCCAGCTATCTACCGGGACAGGGGCCTGGAGGCTACACCTTC. Protein: CASYLPGQGPGGYTF.

This clone was observed once. The gene calls are TRBV12-3 or TRBV12-4 and TRBJ2-2, with D tentatively TRBD1 (5 bases). The V gene lost 3 bases and the J gene lost 14 bases, with 16 bases spanning the gap. The CDR3 is 13 residues long. CDR3 loop: CASSFKTDSGLFF. DNA for the CDR3: TGTGCCAGCAGTTTCAAGACAGACTCTGGCCTGTTTTTT.

The genes are TRBV20-1 and TRBJ2-4; 7 nucleotides match TRBD2. In germline, CDR1 is DFQATT, CDR2 SNEGSKA (reference sequence). The CDR3 sequence is 16 residues long. Trimming cost V 3 bases and J 1 base; bases outside gene matches: 9. Here the CDR3 reads CSASERGAGAKNIQYF. The CDR3 DNA follows: TGCAGTGCTAGTGAACGGGGAGCGGGGGCCAAAAACATTCAGTACTTC.

V gene TRBV5-3 combines with J gene TRBJ2-7; 8 bases are a match to TRBD1. TRBV5-3 belongs to the ORF category, with a function that is uncertain. This CDR3 contains 15 residues. J lost 3 bases, V lost 1 base, and 6 bases had no gene match. DNA of the CDR3: TGTGCCAGAAGCTTGCGGCCAGACAGGGGCTACGAGCAGTACTTC. It encodes CARSLRPDRGYEQYF.

The rearrangement uses TRBV11-2 and TRBJ2-6; D not resolved. V was cut by 5 bases and J by 0 bases, with 5 bases left in between. CDR1 is SGHAT and CDR2 is FQNNGV in the germline V gene. The CDR3 has 14 residues. The CDR3, as DNA: TGTGCCAGCAGCCGTTACTCTGGGGCCAACGTCCTGACTTTC. Translated: CASSRYSGANVLTF.

The rearrangement joins TRBV29-1 to TRBJ1-1; TRBD1 matches at 9 bases. CDR1 and CDR2 from the germline V gene are SQVTM and ANQGSEA. The J segment lost 0 bases and the V segment lost 4 bases, leaving 9 bases of the junction unmatched. This CDR3 has 16 amino acids. The CDR3 nucleotides read TGCAGCGTTGCCCCGCCGACAGGGGGACTGAACACTGAAGCTTTCTTT. Protein product: CSVAPPTGGLNTEAFF.

The chain has TRBV19 and TRBJ2-7; 9 bases are shared with TRBD1. Germline V gene lookup returns CDR1 LNHDA and CDR2 SQIVND (reference sequence). Germline trimming cut 6 bases from V and 2 bases from J; bases unmatched to any gene: 8. This CDR3 has 15 amino acids. CDR3 DNA sequence: TGTGCCAGTAGCCAACCGGGACAGGGTACCTACGAGCAGTACTTC. Its translation is CASSQPGQGTYEQYF. The whole variable domain, filled in from reference TRBV19 and TRBJ2-7, reads DGGITQSPKYLFRKEGQNVTLSCEQNLNHDAMYWYRQDPGQGLRLIYYSQIVNDFQKGDIAEGYSVSREKKESFPLTVTSAQKNPTAFYLCASSQPGQGTYEQYFGPGTRLTVT.

The rearrangement uses TRBV18 and TRBJ2-7; perhaps TRBD2 as D (6 bases). This CDR3 is 13 amino acids long. CDR1 is KGHSH, CDR2 LQKENI, per germline. The V gene lost 0 bases and the J gene lost 7 bases, with 10 bases spanning the gap. CDR3 in DNA: TGTGCCAGCTCACCACCGGGGGGTTTGGAGCAGTACTTC. Translation: CASSPPGGLEQYF.

The gene calls are TRBV9 and TRBJ1-1; D may be TRBD1 (5 bases). V was clipped by 1 base and J by 1 base, with 11 bases between them. This CDR3 has 15 amino acids. CDR1 and CDR2 from the germline V gene are SGDLS and YYNGEE. The CDR3 sequence is CASSVLAGPNTEAFF. The CDR3 DNA is TGTGCCAGCAGCGTATTGGCAGGGCCGAACACTGAAGCTTTCTTT.